What follows describes a single T cell receptor (beta chain). The data originate from a study of blood T cell repertoires in COVID-19. Study as a whole: T cells, B-cell-depleted T cells, or PBMCs supplied cDNA or gDNA.

In the authors' workflow: Amplifying reference gene primers gave estimates of nucleated cell counts. Repertoires were generated with immunoSEQ multiplex PCR, while TCRdb's copy carries only in-frame clones and drops some. The V and J calls and clone size were taken over from that table, and D and trimming were inferred from the DNA. The profile shows about 300,000 clones, 83% of them singletons. The receptor comes from a woman aged 50 to 65 who had recovered from COVID-19. The specimen was peripheral blood.

The chain's CDR3 is CASRGQGADTQYF. CDR3 bases: TGTGCCAGCAGAGGACAGGGGGCAGATACGCAGTATTTT. This chain uses TRBV28 with TRBJ2-3, with 10 positions matching TRBD1. Germline V lookup: CDR1 MDHEN, CDR2 SYDVKM. V shed 6 bases, J shed 4 bases, and the junction held 1 base outside the gene matches. This CDR3 spans 13 amino acids. The full variable domain, rest sourced from reference TRBV28 and TRBJ2-3, is DVKVTQSSRYLVKRTGEKVFLECVQDMDHENMFWYRQDPGLGLRLIYFSYDVKMKEKGDIPEGYSVSREKKERFSLILESASTNQTSMYLCASRGQGADTQYFGPGTRLTVL.